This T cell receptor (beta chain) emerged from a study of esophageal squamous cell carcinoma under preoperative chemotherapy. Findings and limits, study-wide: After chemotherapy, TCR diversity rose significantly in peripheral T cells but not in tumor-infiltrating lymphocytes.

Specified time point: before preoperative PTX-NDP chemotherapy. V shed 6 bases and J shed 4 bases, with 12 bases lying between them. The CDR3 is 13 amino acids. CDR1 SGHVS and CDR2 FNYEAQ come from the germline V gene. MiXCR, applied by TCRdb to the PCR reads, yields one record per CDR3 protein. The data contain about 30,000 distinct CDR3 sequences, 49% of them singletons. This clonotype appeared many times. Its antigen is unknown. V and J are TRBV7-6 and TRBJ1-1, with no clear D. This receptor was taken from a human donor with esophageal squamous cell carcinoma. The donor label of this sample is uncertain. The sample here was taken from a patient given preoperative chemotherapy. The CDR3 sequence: CASRPSAGTEAFF. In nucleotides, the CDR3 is TGTGCCAGCAGACCCTCCGCGGGCACTGAAGCTTTCTTT.